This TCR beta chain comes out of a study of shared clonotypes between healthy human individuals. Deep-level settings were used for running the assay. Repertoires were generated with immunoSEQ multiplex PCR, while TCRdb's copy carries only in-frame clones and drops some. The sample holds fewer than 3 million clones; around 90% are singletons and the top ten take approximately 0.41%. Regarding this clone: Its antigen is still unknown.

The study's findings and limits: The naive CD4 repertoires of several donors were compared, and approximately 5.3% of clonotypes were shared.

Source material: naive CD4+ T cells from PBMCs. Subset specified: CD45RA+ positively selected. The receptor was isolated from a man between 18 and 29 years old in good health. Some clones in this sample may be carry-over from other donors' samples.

The CDR3 protein is CASRKGEYNEQFF. The CDR3 bases are TGTGCCAGCAGGAAGGGAGAGTACAATGAGCAGTTCTTC. V is TRBV6-6 and J is TRBJ2-1; a weak D match, TRBD2 (5 bases). Trimming pared 6 bases from V and 4 bases from J, leaving 10 bases between. The germline gives CDR1 MNHNY, CDR2 SVGAGI (reference sequence). This CDR3 has 13 residues.